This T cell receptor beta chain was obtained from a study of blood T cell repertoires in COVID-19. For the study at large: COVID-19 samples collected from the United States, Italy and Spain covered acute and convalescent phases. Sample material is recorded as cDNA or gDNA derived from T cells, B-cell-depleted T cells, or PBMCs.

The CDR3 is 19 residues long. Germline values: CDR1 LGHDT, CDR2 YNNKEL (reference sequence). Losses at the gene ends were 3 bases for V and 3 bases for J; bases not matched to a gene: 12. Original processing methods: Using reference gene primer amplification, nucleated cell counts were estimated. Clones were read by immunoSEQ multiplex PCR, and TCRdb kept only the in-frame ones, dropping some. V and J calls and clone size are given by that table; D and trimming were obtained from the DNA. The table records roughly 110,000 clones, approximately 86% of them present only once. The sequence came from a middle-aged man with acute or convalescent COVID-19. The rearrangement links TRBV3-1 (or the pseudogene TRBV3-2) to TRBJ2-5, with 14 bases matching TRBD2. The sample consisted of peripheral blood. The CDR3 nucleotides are TGTGCCAGCAGCCAGCTCAGGGGACTAGCGGGGGAAACCAAAGAGACCCAGTACTTC. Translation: CASSQLRGLAGETKETQYF.